This T cell receptor (beta chain) was obtained from a study of CD8+ T cells in alopecia areata (dated 2018 in TCRdb). Background on the whole study: The treated patients took part in an open-label pilot trial in which moderate-to-severe alopecia areata was treated with oral tofacitinib at 5 to 10 mg twice daily. RNA was extracted with the PAXgene miRNA kit for fixed scalp, the miRNeasy kit for PBMCs, and the RNeasy kit for mouse skin. Patients stayed on tofacitinib for 6 to 18 months and then had 6 months of follow-up off drug so that delayed response and recurrence could be assessed. In both human patients and the C3H/HeJ mouse model, the study applied high-throughput TCRbeta sequencing to look at T cell clonal expansion in alopecia areata. In treated patients, disease severity was measured using the SALT score, which gives the percentage of scalp surface area affected. Tofacitinib-treated patients had biopsies at baseline and at 4 and 24 weeks of treatment, with a later scalp biopsy in several patients. Clonality in the scalp was compared among normal scalp (n=4), patchy alopecia areata scalp (n=8), and alopecia totalis/universalis scalp (n=8). Human TCRbeta sequencing covered scalp tissue and sorted CD4+ and CD8+ peripheral blood T cells from patchy and totalis/universalis alopecia areata patients and healthy controls. TCRbeta CDR3 regions were amplified by immunoSEQ multiplex PCR with 35 Vbeta forward and 13 Jbeta reverse primers. Results and caveats for the whole study, not just this receptor: Higher clonality and more expanded CD8+ clones were observed in lesional scalp than in normal scalp, particularly in alopecia totalis/universalis, a finding suggestive of antigenic drive. Shared TCR sequences between patients were less evident than in mice, which may be partly attributable to HLA diversity in the patient population. Many expanded lesional clones persisted in scalp and blood during tofacitinib treatment, which may partly explain relapse after stopping treatment. Because the treated cohort was small and had only one nonresponder, larger studies are needed to examine links between baseline CD8+ expansion and response. With tofacitinib, both scalp clonality and the number of expanded CD8+ clones among the top 100 scalp clones went down significantly. Unlike mouse skin, which is dominated by gammadelta T cells, normal human skin has resident alphabeta T cells that are also sequenced, and this complicates analysis of the scalp TCR repertoire.

The treatment or condition label for this specimen denotes: oral pan-JAK inhibitor, 5-10 mg twice daily. Lesional scalp punch biopsies and peripheral blood were obtained from alopecia areata patients. PBMCs were separated by density centrifugation and stained for CD3, CD4 and CD8, after which CD4+ and CD8+ T cells were sorted on a FACSAria. Library preparation used the immunoSEQ multiplex PCR assay. To provide template for TCR sequencing, every sample had RNA extracted and reverse transcribed into cDNA. First-strand cDNA was synthesized with SuperScript III using a 2:1 mix of oligo-dT and random hexamers. A synthetic immune receptor repertoire was used to assess amplification bias, and residual bias was removed computationally. The study's processing was this. Raw reads were preprocessed to remove errors, and CDR3 was defined by IMGT conventions from the conserved cysteine to phenylalanine. To get clonality, Shannon entropy was normalized by log2 of the number of productive unique TCRs and the result was subtracted from 1. Whether scalp clones were CD4 or CD8 was inferred by matching scalp TCRbeta sequences against CD4 and CD8 repertoires sorted from blood. TCRdb limited this immuneACCESS table to in-frame rearrangements with V and J called. A share of clones is missing; checked studies link under half to unresolved V genes, and the rest is unexplained. The V and J calls and clone size were taken over from that table, and D and trimming were inferred from the DNA. The sample table records roughly 230,000 clones; around two fifths of these occur just once. The ten largest clonotypes hold around 2.8% of the sample.

After removal of 6 bases from V and 2 bases from J, the junction retains 3 bases not matched to a gene. The CDR3 has 12 amino acids, counting the end cysteine and phenylalanine. Only the CDR3 part of the read is kept: 36 bases, read in frame from the first base. From the germline V gene, CDR1 is SQVTM and CDR2 is ANQGSEA. Details on this clone: The antigen this receptor binds is unknown. No base qualities exist here, and no much larger clone lies one base off it. Other DNA sequences in this sample translate to the same CDR3.

Recombination linked TRBV29-1 to TRBJ2-5; 7 of the junction bases match TRBD1. This specimen was CD4+ T cells sorted from blood, taken at approximately week 37, from a patient treated with tofacitinib. This TCR derives from a human donor with alopecia areata. Here the CDR3 is given as CSVGQSQETQYF. The base sequence is TGCAGCGTGGGACAGTCTCAAGAGACCCAGTACTTC.